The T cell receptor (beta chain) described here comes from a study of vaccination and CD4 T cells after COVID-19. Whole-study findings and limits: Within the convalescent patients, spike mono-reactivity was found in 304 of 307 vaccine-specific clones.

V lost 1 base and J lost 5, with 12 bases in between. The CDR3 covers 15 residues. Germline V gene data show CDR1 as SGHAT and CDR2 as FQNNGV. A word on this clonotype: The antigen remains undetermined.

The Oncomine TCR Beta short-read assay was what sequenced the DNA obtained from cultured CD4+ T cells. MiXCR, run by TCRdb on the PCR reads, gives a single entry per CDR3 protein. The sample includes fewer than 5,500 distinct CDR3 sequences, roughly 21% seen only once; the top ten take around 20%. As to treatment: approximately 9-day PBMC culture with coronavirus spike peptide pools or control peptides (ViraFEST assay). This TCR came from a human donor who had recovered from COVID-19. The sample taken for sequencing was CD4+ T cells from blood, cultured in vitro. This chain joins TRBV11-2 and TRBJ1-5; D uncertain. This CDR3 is CASSLGTQSYQPQHF. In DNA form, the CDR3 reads TGTGCCAGCAGCTTAGGAACACAGAGCTATCAGCCCCAGCATTTT. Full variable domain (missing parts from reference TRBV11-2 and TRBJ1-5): EAGVAQSPRYKIIEKRQSVAFWCNPISGHATLYWYQQILGQGPKLLIQFQNNGVVDDSQLPKDRFSAERLKGVDSTLKIQPAKLEDSAVYLCASSLGTQSYQPQHFGDGTRLSIL.